This T cell receptor beta chain was captured in a study of cytomegalovirus exposure and HLA in healthy donors. Study-wide findings and caveats: Rare sequences made up most TCRs, while some public TCRs were found in many donors. Segments of the TCR beta V type were, in most cases, productive about 87% or about 30% of the time in an earlier analysis.

Worth noting for this clone: Its antigen is currently unknown.

PCR employed 60 Vbeta and 13 Jbeta primers. This table comes from immunoSEQ multiplex PCR, and its TCRdb copy is limited to in-frame clones, with some not included. The sample yields around 150,000 clones, about 81% seen once. The CDR3 runs to 18 residues. V lost 4 bases to trimming and J lost 5 bases, with 27 bases between them. Germline lookup yields CDR1 SGHRS and CDR2 YFSETQ. Nominal health characterized the donors when sampled, though unrecorded immune exposures were likely. The J gene is TRBJ1-2, the V gene TRBV5-1, with D perhaps matching TRBD1 (5 bases). The receptor comes from a girl aged 10 to 17 in good health and CMV-seropositive. The sample taken for sequencing was PBMCs. CDR3 protein: CASSPGGFGAARPYGYTF. The CDR3 DNA reads as TGCGCCAGCAGCCCGGGAGGATTTGGGGCAGCGAGACCGTATGGCTACACCTTC.